A single sample is the source of the 3 T cell receptor beta chains below, sequenced in a study of shared clonotypes between healthy human individuals. Clones were read by immunoSEQ multiplex PCR, and TCRdb kept only the in-frame ones, dropping some. The repertoire holds 1,500,000 or so clones, with about 98.5% as singletons. The sample taken for sequencing was naive CD4+ T cells sorted from blood. As to subset: CD45RA+ positively selected. The source is a man aged 25 to 40 in good health.

This chain joins TRBV9 and TRBJ2-1; D may be TRBD2 (5 bases). This CDR3 comprises 15 residues. The V and J ends lost 4 bases and 1 base respectively, with 12 bases between them. Germline V gene sequence: CDR1 SGDLS, CDR2 YYNGEE. The CDR3 is CASSPTGISYNEQFF. The CDR3 DNA sequence: TGTGCCAGCAGCCCTACCGGGATTTCCTACAATGAGCAGTTCTTC.

CDR3 protein: CASSLDRSSYEQYF. For the CDR3, the DNA is TGTGCCAGCAGCTTGGACAGGAGCTCCTACGAGCAGTACTTC. The V and J genes are TRBV5-5 and TRBJ2-7; tentative D call: TRBD1 (5 bases). Germline V gene data show CDR1 as SGHKS and CDR2 as YYEKEE (reference sequence). The CDR3 extends over 14 amino acids. The V gene lost 0 bases and the J gene lost 0 bases, with 7 bases spanning the gap.

This chain uses TRBV5-1 with TRBJ2-1; D is ambiguous. The ends were cut back, 0 bases at V and 0 bases at J, with 7 bases in the middle. Germline V CDR1 and CDR2: SGHRS, YFSETQ. CDR3 size: 15 residues. The CDR3 coding sequence is TGCGCCAGCAGCTTGGATACGGTCTCCTACAATGAGCAGTTCTTC. Amino acids: CASSLDTVSYNEQFF.